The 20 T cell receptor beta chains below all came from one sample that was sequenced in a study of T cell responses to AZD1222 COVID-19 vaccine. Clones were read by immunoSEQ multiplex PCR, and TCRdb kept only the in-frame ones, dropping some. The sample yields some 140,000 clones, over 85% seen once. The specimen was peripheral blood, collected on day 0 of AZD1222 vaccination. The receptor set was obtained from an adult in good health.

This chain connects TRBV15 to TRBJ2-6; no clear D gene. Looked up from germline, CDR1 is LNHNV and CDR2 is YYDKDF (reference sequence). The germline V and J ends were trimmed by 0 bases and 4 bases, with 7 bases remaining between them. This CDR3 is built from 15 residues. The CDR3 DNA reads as TGTGCCACCAGCAGAGATCTTTCCGGGGCCAACGTCCTGACTTTC. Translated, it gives CATSRDLSGANVLTF.

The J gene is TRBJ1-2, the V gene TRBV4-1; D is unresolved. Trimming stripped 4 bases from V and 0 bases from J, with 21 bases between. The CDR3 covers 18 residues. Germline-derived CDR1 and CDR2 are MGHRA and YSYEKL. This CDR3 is CASSRRSSAVSPNYGYTF. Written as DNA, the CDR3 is TGCGCCAGCAGCCGACGGTCGTCAGCTGTCTCTCCTAACTATGGCTACACCTTC.

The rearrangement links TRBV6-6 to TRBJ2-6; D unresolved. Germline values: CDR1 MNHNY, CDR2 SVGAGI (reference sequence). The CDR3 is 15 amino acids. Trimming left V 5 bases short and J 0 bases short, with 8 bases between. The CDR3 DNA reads TGTGCCAGCAGTCCCCCAGGCTCTGGGGCCAACGTCCTGACTTTC. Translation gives CASSPPGSGANVLTF.

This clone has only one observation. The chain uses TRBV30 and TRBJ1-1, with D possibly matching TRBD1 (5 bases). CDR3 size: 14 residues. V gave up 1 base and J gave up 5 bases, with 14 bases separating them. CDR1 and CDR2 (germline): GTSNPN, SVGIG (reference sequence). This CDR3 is CAWSAPGGRTEAFF. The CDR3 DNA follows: TGTGCCTGGAGTGCCCCGGGGGGTAGAACTGAAGCTTTCTTT.

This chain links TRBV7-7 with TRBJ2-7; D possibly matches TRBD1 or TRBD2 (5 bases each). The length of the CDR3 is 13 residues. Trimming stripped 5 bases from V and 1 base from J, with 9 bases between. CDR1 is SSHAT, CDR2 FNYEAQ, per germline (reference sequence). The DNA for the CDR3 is TGTGCCAGCAGCCGGGGACGATCCTACGAGCAGTACTTC. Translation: CASSRGRSYEQYF.

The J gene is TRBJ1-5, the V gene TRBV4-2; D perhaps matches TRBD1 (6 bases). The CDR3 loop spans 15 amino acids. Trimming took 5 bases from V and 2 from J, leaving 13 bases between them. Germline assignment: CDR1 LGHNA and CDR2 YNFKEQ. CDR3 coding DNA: TGTGCCAGCAGCTCTCGACAGGCGGGCAATCAGCCCCAGCATTTT. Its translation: CASSSRQAGNQPQHF.

The CDR3 loop is CASSSRGNTEAFF. CDR3 bases: TGTGCCAGCAGCTCCCGGGGCAACACTGAAGCTTTCTTT. The V and J genes are TRBV11-2 and TRBJ1-1; tentatively, D is TRBD1 (5 bases). The CDR3 has 13 amino acids. V was pared by 4 bases and J by 2 bases, with 8 bases between. Germline V lookup: CDR1 SGHAT, CDR2 FQNNGV.

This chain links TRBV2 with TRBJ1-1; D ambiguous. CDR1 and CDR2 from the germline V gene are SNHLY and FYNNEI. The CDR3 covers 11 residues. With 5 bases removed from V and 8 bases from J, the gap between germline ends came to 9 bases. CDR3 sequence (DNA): TGTGCCAGCAGTATATCTCTAGAAGCTTTCTTT. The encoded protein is CASSISLEAFF. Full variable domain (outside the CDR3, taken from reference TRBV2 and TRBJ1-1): EPEVTQTPSHQVTQMGQEVILRCVPISNHLYFYWYRQILGQKVEFLVSFYNNEISEKSEIFDDQFSVERPDGSNFTLKIRSTKLEDSAMYFCASSISLEAFFGQGTRLTVV.

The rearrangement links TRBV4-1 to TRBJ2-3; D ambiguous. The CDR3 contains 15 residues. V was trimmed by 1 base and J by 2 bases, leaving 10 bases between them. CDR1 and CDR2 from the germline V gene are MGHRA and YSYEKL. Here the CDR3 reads CASSQVDTNTDTQYF. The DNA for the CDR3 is TGCGCCAGCAGCCAAGTAGACACTAACACAGATACGCAGTATTTT.

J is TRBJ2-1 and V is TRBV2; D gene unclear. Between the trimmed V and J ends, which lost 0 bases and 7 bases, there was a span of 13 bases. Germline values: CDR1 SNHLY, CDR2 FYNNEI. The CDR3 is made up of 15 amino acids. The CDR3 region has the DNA TGTGCCAGCAGTGAAGCGGCAGGTGGGATTAATGAGCAGTTCTTC. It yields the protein CASSEAAGGINEQFF. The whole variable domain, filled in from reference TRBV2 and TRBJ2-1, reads EPEVTQTPSHQVTQMGQEVILRCVPISNHLYFYWYRQILGQKVEFLVSFYNNEISEKSEIFDDQFSVERPDGSNFTLKIRSTKLEDSAMYFCASSEAAGGINEQFFGPGTRLTVL.

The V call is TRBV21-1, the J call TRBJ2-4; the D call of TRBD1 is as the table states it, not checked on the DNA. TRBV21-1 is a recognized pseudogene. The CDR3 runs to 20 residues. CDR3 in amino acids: CASSSITGIERPIAKNIQYF. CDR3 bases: TGTGCCAGCAGCTCAATAACAGGGATCGAACGTCCAATAGCCAAAAACATTCAGTACTTC.

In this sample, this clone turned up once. The CDR3 DNA sequence: TGTGCCAGCAGTTTGAGGGGGGACTCTAACTATGGCTACACCTTC. It encodes CASSLRGDSNYGYTF. The chain couples TRBV27 to TRBJ1-2; perhaps TRBD1 as D (6 bases). CDR1 is MNHEY and CDR2 is SMNVEV in the germline V gene (reference sequence). The CDR3 spans 15 residues. V was clipped by 3 bases and J by 0 bases, with 11 bases between them.

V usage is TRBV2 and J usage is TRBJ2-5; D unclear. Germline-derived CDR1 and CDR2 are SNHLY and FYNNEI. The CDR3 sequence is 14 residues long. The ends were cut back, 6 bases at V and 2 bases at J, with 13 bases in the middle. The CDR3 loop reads CASRPTVRQETQYF. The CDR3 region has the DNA TGTGCCAGCAGACCGACGGTCCGACAAGAGACCCAGTACTTC.

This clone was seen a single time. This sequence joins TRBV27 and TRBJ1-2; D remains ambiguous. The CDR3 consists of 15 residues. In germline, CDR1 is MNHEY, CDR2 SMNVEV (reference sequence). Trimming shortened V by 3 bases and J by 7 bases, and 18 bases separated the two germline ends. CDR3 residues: CASSFSPGVLFGYTF. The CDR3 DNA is TGTGCCAGCAGTTTTAGTCCAGGTGTGTTGTTTGGCTACACCTTC.

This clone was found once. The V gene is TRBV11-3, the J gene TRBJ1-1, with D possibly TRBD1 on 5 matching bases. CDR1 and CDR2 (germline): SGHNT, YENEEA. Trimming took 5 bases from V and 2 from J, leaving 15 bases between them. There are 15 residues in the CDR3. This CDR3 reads CASSLGGSLNTEAFF. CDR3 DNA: TGTGCCAGCAGCCTGGGGGGGTCCTTAAACACTGAAGCTTTCTTT.

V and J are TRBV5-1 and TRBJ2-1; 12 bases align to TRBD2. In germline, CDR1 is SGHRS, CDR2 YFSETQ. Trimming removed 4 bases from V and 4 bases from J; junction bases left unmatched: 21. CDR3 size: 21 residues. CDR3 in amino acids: CASSTDTGPGLAGKIYNEQFF. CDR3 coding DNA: TGCGCCAGCAGCACCGACACCGGACCTGGACTAGCGGGGAAGATATACAATGAGCAGTTCTTC.

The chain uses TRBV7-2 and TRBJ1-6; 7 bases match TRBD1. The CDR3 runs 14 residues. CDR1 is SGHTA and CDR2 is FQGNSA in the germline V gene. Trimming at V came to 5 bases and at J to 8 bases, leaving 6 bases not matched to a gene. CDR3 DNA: TGTGCCAGCAGCCCAAGGGACAGCTATTCACCCCTCCACTTT. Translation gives CASSPRDSYSPLHF.

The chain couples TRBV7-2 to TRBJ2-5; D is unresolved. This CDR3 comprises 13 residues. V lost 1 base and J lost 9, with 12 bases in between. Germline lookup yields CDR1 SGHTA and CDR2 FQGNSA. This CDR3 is CASSLEYFGPQYF. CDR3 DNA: TGTGCCAGCAGCTTAGAGTACTTTGGGCCCCAGTACTTC.

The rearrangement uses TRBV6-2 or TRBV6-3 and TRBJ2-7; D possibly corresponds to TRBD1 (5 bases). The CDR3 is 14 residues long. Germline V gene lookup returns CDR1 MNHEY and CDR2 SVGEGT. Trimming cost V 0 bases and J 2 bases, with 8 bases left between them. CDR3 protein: CASSYSPGPYEQYF. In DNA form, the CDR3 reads TGTGCCAGCAGTTACTCGCCAGGGCCCTACGAGCAGTACTTC.

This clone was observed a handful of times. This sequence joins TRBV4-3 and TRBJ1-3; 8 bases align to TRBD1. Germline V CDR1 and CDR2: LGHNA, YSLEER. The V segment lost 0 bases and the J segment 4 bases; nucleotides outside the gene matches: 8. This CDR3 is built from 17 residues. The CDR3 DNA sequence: TGCGCCAGCAGCCAAGAGGTATCCGGGACAGGAGGAAACACCATATATTTT. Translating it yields CASSQEVSGTGGNTIYF.